This entry is about one T cell receptor beta chain. The record originates from a study of blood T cell repertoires in COVID-19. Study information: Specimens from acute and convalescent COVID-19 originated in the United States, Italy and Spain. PBMCs, B-cell-depleted T cells, or T cells provided the cDNA or gDNA that made up the material.

Per the authors' pipeline: Nucleated cell number was recorded as an estimate derived from reference gene primer amplification. Libraries were prepared by immunoSEQ multiplex PCR; TCRdb keeps only in-frame clonotypes and omits some of them. V and J calls plus clone size are reproduced from that table; the DNA served to infer D and trimming. The sample gives 75,000 to 100,000 clones, roughly 82% of which show up once; 6% to 7.5% is in the top ten. This clonotype was sampled from a man aged 45-65 years with active or convalescent COVID-19. The specimen was peripheral blood.

In DNA form, the CDR3 reads TGCGCCAGCAGCTTGGGCTATCAGACAGGGAGCTCCTATAATTCACCCCTCCACTTT. Translated, it gives CASSLGYQTGSSYNSPLHF. V and J are TRBV5-1 and TRBJ1-6; the match to TRBD1 covers 7 bases. CDR3 length equals 19 residues. V lost 0 bases, J lost 0 bases, and 9 bases stayed unmatched. Germline loops: CDR1 SGHRS, CDR2 YFSETQ.